This paragraph reports one T cell receptor beta chain. This sample was included in a study of blood T cell repertoires in COVID-19. Turning to the study itself: Material from acute and convalescent COVID-19 was sourced from the United States, Italy and Spain. Sample material is recorded as cDNA or gDNA derived from T cells, B-cell-depleted T cells, or PBMCs.

Trimming at V came to 2 bases and at J to 6 bases, leaving 11 bases not matched to a gene. Looked up from germline, CDR1 is MNHEY and CDR2 is SVGAGI. The CDR3 is 16 residues long. Authors' analysis steps: Using reference gene primer amplification, nucleated cell counts were estimated. Using immunoSEQ multiplex PCR, the repertoire was profiled, and TCRdb retains in-frame clones only, with some absent. The D gene and trimming were derived from the DNA, and the V and J assignments and clone size from that table. Seen here are under 450,000 clones, about 90% observed once, and the top ten hold just under 3%.

The sequenced sample was PBMCs or T cells enriched from blood (not recorded which). The chain carries TRBV6-5 and TRBJ1-1, with TRBD1 matching over 8 bases. This receptor was identified in a woman aged 30 to 39 who had recovered from COVID-19. The CDR3 bases are TGTGCCAGCAGTTACGGGACAGGCAGGGGGCGGGCTGAAGCTTTCTTT. Protein: CASSYGTGRGRAEAFF.